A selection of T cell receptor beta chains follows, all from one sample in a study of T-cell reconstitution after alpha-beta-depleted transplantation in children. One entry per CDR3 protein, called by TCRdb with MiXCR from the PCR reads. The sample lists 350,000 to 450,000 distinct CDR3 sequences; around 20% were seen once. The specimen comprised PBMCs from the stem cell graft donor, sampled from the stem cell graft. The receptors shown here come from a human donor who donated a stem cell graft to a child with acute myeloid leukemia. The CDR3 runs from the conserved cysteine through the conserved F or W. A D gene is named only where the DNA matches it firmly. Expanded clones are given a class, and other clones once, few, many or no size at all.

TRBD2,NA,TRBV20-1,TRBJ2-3,TGCAGTGCTAGAACCCGGACTAGCGGGGGCACAGATACGCAGTATTTT,CSARTRTSGGTDTQYF
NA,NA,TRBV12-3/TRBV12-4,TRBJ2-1,TGTGCCAGCAGTTTAGCCGGAACTCACGAGCAGTTCTTC,CASSLAGTHEQFF
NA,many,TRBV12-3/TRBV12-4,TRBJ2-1,TGTGCCAGCAGACGGGACGGAAGCTCCTACAATGAGCAGTTCTTC,CASRRDGSSYNEQFF
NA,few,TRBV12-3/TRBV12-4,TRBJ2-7,TGTGCCAGCAGCCCGGTTTCGTCGTTCCACGAGCAGTACTTC,CASSPVSSFHEQYF
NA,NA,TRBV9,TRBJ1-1,TGTGCCAGCAGCGTAGGTGGTTACACTGAAGCTTTCTTT,CASSVGGYTEAFF
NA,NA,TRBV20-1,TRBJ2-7,TGCAGTGCCGCACATGGGGGCGACGAGCAGTACTTC,CSAAHGGDEQYF
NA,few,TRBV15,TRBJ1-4,TGTGCCACCACCAACGGACTCCCAACTAATGAAAAACTGTTTTTT,CATTNGLPTNEKLFF
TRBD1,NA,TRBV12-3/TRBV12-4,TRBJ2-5,TGTGCCAGCAGTCCGACAGGGGGCGTGGAGACCCAGTACTTC,CASSPTGGVETQYF
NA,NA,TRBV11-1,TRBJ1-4,TGTGCCAGCAGCTTCTCGGTCCCCAGGGGCGGGGATGAAAAACTGTTTTTT,CASSFSVPRGGDEKLFF
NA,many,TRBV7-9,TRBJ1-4,TGTGCCAGCAGCGAGGGGGATGAAAAACTGTTTTTT,CASSEGDEKLFF
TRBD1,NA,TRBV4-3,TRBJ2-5,TGCGCCAGCAGCCCAGCGAAGACAGGGGCAGGGGAGACCCAGTACTTC,CASSPAKTGAGETQYF
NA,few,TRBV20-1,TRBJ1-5,TGCAGTGCTAGTGCAGGGCCGGGTCAGCCCCAGCATTTT,CSASAGPGQPQHF
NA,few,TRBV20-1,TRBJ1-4,TGCAGTGCTAGGGTTCATCCGGCCCGCAGGGATGAAAAACTGTTTTTT,CSARVHPARRDEKLFF
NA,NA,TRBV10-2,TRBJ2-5,TGCGCCAGCAGTGAGTTGGCCAGGGAGACCCAGTACTTC,CASSELARETQYF
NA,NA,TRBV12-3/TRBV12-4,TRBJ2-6,TGTGCCAGCAGTCTCATGTTTGTCTCTGGGGCCAACGTCCTGACTTTC,CASSLMFVSGANVLTF
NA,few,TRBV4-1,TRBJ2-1,TGCGCCAGCAGCCAAGAGGGGGAGTATTTGGATGAGCAGTTCTTC,CASSQEGEYLDEQFF
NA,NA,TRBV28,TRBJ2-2,TGTGCCAGCAGTCCTACCTCCTGGGACCTAGGAACCGGGGAGCTGTTTTTT,CASSPTSWDLGTGELFF
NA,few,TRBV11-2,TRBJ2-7,TGTGCCAGCAGCTCGACGTATCACGAGCAGTACTTC,CASSSTYHEQYF
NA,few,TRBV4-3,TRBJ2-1,TGCGCCAGCAGCCAAGTTCTATCACAGGGAACGTACAATGAGCAGTTCTTC,CASSQVLSQGTYNEQFF
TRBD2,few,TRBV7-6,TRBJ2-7,TGTGCCAGCAGCGATACCGGGACTAGCTTAAACTACGAGCAGTACTTC,CASSDTGTSLNYEQYF
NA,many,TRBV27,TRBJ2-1,TGTGCCGATAGGACAGTCCTCTCCTACAATGAGCAGTTCTTC,CADRTVLSYNEQFF
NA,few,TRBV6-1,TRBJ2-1,TGTGCCAGCAGGAAAGCGGAATCAACCAATGAGCAGTTCTTC,CASRKAESTNEQFF
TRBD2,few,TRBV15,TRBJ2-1,TGTGCCACCAGCAGAGGCCTCGGACTAGCGGTTTCCTACAATGAGCAGTTCTTC,CATSRGLGLAVSYNEQFF
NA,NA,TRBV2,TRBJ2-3,TGTGCCAGCAAGGCGGCAGATACGCAGTATTTT,CASKAADTQYF
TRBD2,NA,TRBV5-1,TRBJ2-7,TGCGCCAGCAGCTTGGCGGGGGGGGCCGCCTACGAGCAGTACTTC,CASSLAGGAAYEQYF
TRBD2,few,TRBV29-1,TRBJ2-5,TGCAGCGGAAAACTTAGCGGGAGAGAGTCGGGGACCCAGTACTTC,CSGKLSGRESGTQYF
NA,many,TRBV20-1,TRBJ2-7,TGTGGAGTCAGCCCTCGGTACGGCCTCTCATACGAGCAGTACTTC,CGVSPRYGLSYEQYF
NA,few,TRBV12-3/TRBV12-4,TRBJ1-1,TGTGCCAGCGCCCCTCGGGGCAATGCTTTCTTT,CASAPRGNAFF
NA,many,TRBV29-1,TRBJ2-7,TGCAGCGTTGAATTTGTTGAAGGGGTCGGAGGGTACGAGCAGTACTTC,CSVEFVEGVGGYEQYF
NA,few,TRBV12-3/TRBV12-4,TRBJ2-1,TGTGCCAGCAGTTCACAACTAGTCAGTGAGCAGTTCTTC,CASSSQLVSEQFF
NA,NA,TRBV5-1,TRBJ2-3,TGCGCCAGCAGCTTGTTGGGGCCCAGCGCAGATACGCAGTATTTT,CASSLLGPSADTQYF
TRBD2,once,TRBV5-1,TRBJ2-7,TGCGCCAGCAGCTTGGAAGCCGCTAGCGGGAGCTCCTACGAGCAGTACTTC,CASSLEAASGSSYEQYF
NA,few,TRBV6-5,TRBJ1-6,TGTGCCAGCAGCCTACACCGGGGTAATTCACCCCTCCACTTT,CASSLHRGNSPLHF
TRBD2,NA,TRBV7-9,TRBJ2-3,TGTGCCAGCAGCTTAATACTAGCGGGATTGACAGATACGCAGTATTTT,CASSLILAGLTDTQYF
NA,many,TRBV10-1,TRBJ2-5,TGCGCCAGCCGGGGGACCAGAGATGGGTTTGGGAGGCGAAAGACCCAGTACTTC,CASRGTRDGFGRRKTQYF
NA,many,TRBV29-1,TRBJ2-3,TGCAGCGTTGAAGATCGGGCGGGGACCACAGATACGCAGTATTTT,CSVEDRAGTTDTQYF
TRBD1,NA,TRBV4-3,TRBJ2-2,TGCGCCAGCAGCCAATTCTTCCGGACAGGGGACACCGGGGAGCTGTTTTTT,CASSQFFRTGDTGELFF
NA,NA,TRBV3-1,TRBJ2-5,TGTGCCAGCAGCCAAATAAGAGAGACCCAGTACTTC,CASSQIRETQYF
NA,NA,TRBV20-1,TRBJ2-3,TGCAGTGCCAAGACTAGCACAGATACGCAGTATTTT,CSAKTSTDTQYF
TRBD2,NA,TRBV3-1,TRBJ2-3,TGTGCCAGCAGCCGCCGGGATAGGGGTCTCTTAAGGGCTAGCGGGAGCACAGATACGCAGTATTTT,CASSRRDRGLLRASGSTDTQYF